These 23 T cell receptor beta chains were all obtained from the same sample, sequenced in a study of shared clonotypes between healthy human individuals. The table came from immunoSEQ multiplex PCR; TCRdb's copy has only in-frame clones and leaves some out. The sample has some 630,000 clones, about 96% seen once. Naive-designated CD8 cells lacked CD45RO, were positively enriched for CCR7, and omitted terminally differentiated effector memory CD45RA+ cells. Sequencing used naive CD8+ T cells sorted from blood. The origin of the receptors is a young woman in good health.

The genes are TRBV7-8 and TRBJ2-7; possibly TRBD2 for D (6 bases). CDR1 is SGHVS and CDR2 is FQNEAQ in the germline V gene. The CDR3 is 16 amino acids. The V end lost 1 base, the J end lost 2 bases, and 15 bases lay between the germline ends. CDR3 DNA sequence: TGTGCCAGCAGCTTAGGGGCTAGCGCTTACCCCTACGAGCAGTACTTC. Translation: CASSLGASAYPYEQYF. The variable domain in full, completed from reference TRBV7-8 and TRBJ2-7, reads GAGVSQSPRYKVAKRGQDVALRCDPISGHVSLFWYQQALGQGPEFLTYFQNEAQLDKSGLPSDRFFAERPEGSVSTLKIQRTQQEDSAVYLCASSLGASAYPYEQYFGPGTRLTVT.

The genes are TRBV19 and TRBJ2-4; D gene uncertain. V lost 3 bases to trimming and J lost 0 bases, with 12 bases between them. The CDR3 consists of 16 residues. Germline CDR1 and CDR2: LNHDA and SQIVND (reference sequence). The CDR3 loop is CASSIELTVAKNIQYF. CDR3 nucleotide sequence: TGTGCCAGTAGTATTGAGCTCACGGTAGCCAAAAACATTCAGTACTTC.

CDR3 region: CASSDGLSTEQYF. The DNA of the CDR3 is TGTGCCAGCAGTGACGGGTTGTCTACCGAGCAGTACTTC. J is TRBJ2-7 and V is TRBV28; D not certain. Germline V gene sequence: CDR1 MDHEN, CDR2 SYDVKM. CDR3 size: 13 residues. Trimming stripped 5 bases from V and 6 bases from J, with 14 bases between.

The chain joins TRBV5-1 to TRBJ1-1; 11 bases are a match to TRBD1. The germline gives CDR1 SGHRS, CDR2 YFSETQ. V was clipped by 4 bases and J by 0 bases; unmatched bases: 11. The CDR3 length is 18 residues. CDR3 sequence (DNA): TGCGCCAGCAGCACCCTAACCGGGACAGGGGGTATGAACACTGAAGCTTTCTTT. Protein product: CASSTLTGTGGMNTEAFF.

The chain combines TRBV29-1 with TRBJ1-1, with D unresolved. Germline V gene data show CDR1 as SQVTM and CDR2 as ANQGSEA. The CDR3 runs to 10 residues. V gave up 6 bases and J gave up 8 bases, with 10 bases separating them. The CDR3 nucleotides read TGCAGCGTATTCGACGGGGAAGCTTTCTTT. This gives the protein CSVFDGEAFF.

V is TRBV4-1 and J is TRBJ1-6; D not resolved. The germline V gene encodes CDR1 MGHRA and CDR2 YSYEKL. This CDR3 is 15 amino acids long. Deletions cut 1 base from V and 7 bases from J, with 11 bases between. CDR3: CASSQGENTNSPLHF. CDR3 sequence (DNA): TGCGCCAGCAGCCAAGGTGAGAACACCAATTCACCCCTCCACTTT.

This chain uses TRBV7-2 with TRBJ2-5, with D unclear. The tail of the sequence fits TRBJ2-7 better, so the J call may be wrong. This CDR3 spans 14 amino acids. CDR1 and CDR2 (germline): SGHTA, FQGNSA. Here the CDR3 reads CASSLEPGAYEQYF. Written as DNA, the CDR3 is TGTGCCAGCAGCTTAGAGCCAGGAGCCTACGAGCAGTACTTC.

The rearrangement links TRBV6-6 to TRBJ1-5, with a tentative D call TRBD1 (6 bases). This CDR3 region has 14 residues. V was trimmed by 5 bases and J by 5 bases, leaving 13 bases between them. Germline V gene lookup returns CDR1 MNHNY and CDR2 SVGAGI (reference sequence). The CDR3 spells CASSAGTTHQPQHF. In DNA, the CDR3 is TGTGCCAGCAGTGCCGGGACAACTCATCAGCCCCAGCATTTT.

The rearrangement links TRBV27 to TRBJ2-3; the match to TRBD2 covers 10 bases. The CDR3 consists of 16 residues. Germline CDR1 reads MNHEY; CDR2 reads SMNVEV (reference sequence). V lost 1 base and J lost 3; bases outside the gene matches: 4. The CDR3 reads CASSLYASGRTDTQYF. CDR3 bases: TGTGCCAGCAGTTTATATGCTAGCGGGAGAACAGATACGCAGTATTTT.

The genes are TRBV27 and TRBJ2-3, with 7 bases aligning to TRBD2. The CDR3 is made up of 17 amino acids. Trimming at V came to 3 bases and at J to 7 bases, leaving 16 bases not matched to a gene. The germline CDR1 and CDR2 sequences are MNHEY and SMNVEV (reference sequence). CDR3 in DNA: TGTGCCAGCAGTTTCGGCTACAATGAGCGGGATATACATACGCAGTATTTT. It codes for CASSFGYNERDIHTQYF.

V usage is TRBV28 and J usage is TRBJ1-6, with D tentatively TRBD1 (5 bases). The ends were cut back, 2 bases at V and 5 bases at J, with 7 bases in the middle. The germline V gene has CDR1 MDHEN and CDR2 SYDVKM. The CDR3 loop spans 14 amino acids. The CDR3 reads CASSLMTDNSPLHF. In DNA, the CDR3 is TGTGCCAGCAGTTTAATGACAGATAATTCACCCCTCCACTTT.

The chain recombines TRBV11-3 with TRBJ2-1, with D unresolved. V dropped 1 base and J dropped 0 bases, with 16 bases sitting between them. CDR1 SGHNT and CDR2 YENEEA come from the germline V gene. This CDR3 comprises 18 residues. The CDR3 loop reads CASSLGPDKASSYNEQFF. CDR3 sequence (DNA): TGTGCCAGCAGCTTAGGGCCCGACAAAGCGAGCTCCTACAATGAGCAGTTCTTC.

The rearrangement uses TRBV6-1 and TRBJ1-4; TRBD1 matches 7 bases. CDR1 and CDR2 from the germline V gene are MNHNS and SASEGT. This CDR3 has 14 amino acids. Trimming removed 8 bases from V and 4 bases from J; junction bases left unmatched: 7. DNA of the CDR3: TGTGCCAGCGGAAAGACAGGGCTTAATGAAAAACTGTTTTTT. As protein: CASGKTGLNEKLFF.

This chain's CDR3 is CASSPSGRNEQFF. The DNA of the CDR3 is TGTGCCAGCAGTCCATCAGGGCGCAATGAGCAGTTCTTC. This rearrangement joins TRBV27 to TRBJ2-1; weak D call: TRBD1 (5 bases). This CDR3 spans 13 amino acids. Germline CDR1 is MNHEY and CDR2 is SMNVEV (reference sequence). Trimming took off 5 bases at V and 6 bases at J, with 11 bases between the two ends.

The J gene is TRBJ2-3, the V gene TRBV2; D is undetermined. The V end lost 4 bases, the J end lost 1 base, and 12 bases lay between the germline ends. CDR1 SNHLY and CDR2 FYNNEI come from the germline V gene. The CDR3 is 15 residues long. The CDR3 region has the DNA TGTGCCAGCAGTGGAATGATCACGGGCACAGATACGCAGTATTTT. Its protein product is CASSGMITGTDTQYF. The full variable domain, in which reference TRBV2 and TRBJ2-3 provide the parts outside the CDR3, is EPEVTQTPSHQVTQMGQEVILRCVPISNHLYFYWYRQILGQKVEFLVSFYNNEISEKSEIFDDQFSVERPDGSNFTLKIRSTKLEDSAMYFCASSGMITGTDTQYFGPGTRLTVL.

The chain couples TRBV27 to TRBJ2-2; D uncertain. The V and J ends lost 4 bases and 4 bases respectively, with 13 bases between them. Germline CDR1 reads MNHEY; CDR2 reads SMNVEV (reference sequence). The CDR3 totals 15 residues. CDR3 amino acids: CASSSLAQPTGELFF. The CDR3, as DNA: TGTGCCAGCAGTTCCCTGGCCCAGCCCACCGGGGAGCTGTTTTTT.

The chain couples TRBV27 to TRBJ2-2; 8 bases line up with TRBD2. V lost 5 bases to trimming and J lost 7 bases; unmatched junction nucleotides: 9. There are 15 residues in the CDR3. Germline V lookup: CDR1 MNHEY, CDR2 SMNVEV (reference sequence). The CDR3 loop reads CASSPTAGGLGELFF. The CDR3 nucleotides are TGTGCCAGCAGTCCGACCGCGGGGGGTCTCGGGGAGCTGTTTTTT.

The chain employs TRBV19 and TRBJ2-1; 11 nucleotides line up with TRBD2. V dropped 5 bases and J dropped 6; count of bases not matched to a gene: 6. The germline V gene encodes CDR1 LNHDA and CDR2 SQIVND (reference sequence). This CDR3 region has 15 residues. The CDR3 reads CASSWVTSGSNEQFF. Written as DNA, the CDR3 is TGTGCCAGTAGTTGGGTTACTAGCGGGAGCAATGAGCAGTTCTTC. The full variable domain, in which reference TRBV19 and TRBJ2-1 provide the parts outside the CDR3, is DGGITQSPKYLFRKEGQNVTLSCEQNLNHDAMYWYRQDPGQGLRLIYYSQIVNDFQKGDIAEGYSVSREKKESFPLTVTSAQKNPTAFYLCASSWVTSGSNEQFFGPGTRLTVL.

CDR3 nucleotides: TGTGCCAGCAGCTTTGAGACAGGGCCATACACTGAAGCTTTCTTT. Amino acids: CASSFETGPYTEAFF. This rearrangement joins TRBV5-5 to TRBJ1-1; 7 bases are shared with TRBD1. J lost 3 bases, V lost 2 bases, and 7 bases had no gene match. Germline values: CDR1 SGHKS, CDR2 YYEKEE (reference sequence). The CDR3 runs to 15 residues.

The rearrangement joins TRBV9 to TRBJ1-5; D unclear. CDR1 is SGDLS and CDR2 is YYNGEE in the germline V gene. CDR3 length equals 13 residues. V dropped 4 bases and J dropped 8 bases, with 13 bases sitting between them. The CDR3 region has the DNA TGTGCCAGCAGCCCGCGGACGGGTGAGCCCCAGCATTTT. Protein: CASSPRTGEPQHF.

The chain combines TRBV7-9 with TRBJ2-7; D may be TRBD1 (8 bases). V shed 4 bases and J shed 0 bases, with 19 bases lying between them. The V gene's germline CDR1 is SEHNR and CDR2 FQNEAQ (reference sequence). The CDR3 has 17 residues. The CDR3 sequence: CASSSGGEGQDSYEQYF. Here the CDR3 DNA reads TGTGCCAGCAGCTCGGGGGGTGAGGGACAGGACTCCTACGAGCAGTACTTC.

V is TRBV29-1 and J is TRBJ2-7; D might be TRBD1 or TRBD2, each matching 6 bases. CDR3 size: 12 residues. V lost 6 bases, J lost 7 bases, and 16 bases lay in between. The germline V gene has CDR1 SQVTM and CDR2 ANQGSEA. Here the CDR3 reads CSVETGAGEQYF. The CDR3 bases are TGCAGCGTGGAGACAGGTGCGGGGGAGCAGTACTTC.

Here the CDR3 reads CASRGQGDYHSSYEQYF. The CDR3 DNA follows: TGTGCCAGCAGGGGACAGGGCGATTATCATAGCTCCTACGAGCAGTACTTC. The rearrangement uses TRBV28 and TRBJ2-7; 9 bases are a match to TRBD1. This CDR3 has 17 residues. Trimming removed 6 bases from V and 0 bases from J; junction bases left unmatched: 12. CDR1 is MDHEN, CDR2 SYDVKM, per germline.